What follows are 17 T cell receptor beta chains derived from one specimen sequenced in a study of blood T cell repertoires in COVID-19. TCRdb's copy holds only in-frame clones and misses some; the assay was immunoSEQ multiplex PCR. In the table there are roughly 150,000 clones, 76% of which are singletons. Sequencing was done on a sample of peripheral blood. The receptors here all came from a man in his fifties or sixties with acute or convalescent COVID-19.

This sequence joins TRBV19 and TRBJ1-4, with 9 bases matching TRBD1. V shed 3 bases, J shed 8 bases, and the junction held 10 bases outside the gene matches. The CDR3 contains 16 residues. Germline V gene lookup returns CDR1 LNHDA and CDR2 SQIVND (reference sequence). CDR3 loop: CASSMDRGPSREKLFF. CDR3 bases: TGTGCCAGTAGTATGGACAGGGGTCCTTCAAGGGAAAAACTGTTTTTT.

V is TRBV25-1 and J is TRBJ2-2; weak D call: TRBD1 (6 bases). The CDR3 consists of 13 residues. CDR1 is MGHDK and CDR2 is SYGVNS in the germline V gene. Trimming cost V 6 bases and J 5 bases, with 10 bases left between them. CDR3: CASSHRVTGELFF. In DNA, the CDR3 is TGTGCCAGCAGCCACAGGGTGACCGGGGAGCTGTTTTTT.

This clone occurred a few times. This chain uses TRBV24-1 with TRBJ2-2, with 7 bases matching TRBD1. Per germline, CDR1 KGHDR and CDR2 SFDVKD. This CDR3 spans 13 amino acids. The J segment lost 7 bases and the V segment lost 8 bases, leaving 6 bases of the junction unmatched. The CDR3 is CATTRGLDGELFF. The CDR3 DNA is TGTGCCACCACTAGGGGGCTCGACGGGGAGCTGTTTTTT.

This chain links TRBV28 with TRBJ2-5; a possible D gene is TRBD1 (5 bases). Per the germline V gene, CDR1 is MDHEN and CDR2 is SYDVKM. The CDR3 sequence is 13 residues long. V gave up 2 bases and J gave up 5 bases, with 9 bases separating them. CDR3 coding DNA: TGTGCCAGCAGTTTACAGGGCGAGGAGACCCAGTACTTC. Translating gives CASSLQGEETQYF.

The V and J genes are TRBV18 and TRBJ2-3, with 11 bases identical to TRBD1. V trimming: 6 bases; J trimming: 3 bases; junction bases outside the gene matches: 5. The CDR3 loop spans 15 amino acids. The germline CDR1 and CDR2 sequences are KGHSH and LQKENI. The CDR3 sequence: CASSGQGAKTDTQYF. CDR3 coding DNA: TGTGCCAGCTCCGGACAGGGGGCGAAAACAGATACGCAGTATTTT.

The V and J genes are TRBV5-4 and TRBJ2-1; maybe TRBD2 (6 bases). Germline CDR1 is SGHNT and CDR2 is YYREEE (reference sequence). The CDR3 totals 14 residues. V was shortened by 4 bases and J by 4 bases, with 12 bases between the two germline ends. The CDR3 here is CASSPGGAYNEQFF. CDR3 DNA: TGTGCCAGCAGCCCCGGGGGAGCGTACAATGAGCAGTTCTTC.

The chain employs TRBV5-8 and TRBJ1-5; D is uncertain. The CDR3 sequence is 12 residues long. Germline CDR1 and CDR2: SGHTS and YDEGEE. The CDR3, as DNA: TGTGCTCCAGGCGGAGCGGATCGGCCCCAGCATTTT. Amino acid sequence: CAPGGADRPQHF.

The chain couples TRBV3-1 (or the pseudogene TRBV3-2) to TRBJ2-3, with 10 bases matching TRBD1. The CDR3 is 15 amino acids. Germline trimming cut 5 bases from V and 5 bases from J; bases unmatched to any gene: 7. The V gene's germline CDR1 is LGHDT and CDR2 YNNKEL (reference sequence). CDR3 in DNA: TGTGCCAGCAGCTTCGGGACAGGGGCAAAAGATACGCAGTATTTT. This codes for CASSFGTGAKDTQYF.

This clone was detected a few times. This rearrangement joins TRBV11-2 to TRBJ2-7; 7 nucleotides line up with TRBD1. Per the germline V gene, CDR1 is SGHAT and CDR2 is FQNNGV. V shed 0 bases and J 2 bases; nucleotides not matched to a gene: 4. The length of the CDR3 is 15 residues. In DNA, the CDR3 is TGTGCCAGCAGCTTAGAGGCCGGGACAGCCTACGAGCAGTACTTC. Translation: CASSLEAGTAYEQYF.

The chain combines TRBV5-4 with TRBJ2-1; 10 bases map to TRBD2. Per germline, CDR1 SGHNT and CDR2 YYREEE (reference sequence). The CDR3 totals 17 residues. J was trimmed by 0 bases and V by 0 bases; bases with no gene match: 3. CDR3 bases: TGTGCCAGCAGCTTGGGGCTAGCGGGGGCCTCCTACAATGAGCAGTTCTTC. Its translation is CASSLGLAGASYNEQFF. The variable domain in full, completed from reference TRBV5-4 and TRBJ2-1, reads ETGVTQSPTHLIKTRGQQVTLRCSSQSGHNTVSWYQQALGQGPQFIFQYYREEENGRGNFPPRFSGLQFPNYSSELNVNALELDDSALYLCASSLGLAGASYNEQFFGPGTRLTVL.

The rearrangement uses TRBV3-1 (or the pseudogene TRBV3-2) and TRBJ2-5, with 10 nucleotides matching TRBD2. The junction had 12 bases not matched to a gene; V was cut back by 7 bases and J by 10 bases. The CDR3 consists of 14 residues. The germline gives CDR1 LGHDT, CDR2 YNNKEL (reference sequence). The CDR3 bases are TGTGCCAGCACCCTGTCTAGCGGGGGTGTCGACCAGTACTTC. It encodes CASTLSSGGVDQYF.

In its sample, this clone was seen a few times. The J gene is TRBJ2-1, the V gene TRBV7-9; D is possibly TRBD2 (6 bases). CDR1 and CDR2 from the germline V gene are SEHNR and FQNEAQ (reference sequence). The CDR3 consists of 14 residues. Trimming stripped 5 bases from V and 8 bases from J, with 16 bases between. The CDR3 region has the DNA TGTGCCAGCAGCCCCCGGACTAATTTGGATGAGCAGTTCTTC. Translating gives CASSPRTNLDEQFF. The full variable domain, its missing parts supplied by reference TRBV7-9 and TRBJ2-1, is DTGVSQNPRHKITKRGQNVTFRCDPISEHNRLYWYRQTLGQGPEFLTYFQNEAQLEKSRLLSDRFSAERPKGSFSTLEIQRTEQGDSAMYLCASSPRTNLDEQFFGPGTRLTVL.

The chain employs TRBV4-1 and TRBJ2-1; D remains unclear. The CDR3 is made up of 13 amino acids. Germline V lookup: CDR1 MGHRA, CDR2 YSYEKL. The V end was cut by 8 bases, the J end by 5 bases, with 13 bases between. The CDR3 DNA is TGCGCCAGCCTAAGTCGCGTAAACAATGAGCAGTTCTTC. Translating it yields CASLSRVNNEQFF.

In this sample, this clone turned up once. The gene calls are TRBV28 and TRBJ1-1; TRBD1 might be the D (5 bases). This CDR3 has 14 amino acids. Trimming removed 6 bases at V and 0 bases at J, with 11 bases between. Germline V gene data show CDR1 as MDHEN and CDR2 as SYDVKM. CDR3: CASSLDTMNTEAFF. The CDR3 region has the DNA TGTGCCAGCAGCTTGGACACCATGAACACTGAAGCTTTCTTT.

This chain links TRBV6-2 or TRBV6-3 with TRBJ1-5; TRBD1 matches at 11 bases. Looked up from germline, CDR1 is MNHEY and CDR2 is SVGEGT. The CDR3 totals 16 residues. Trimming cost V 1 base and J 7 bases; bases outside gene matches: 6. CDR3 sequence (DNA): TGTGCCAGCAGTTACTTGCGGGACAGGGGGAGGCAGCCCCAGCATTTT. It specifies CASSYLRDRGRQPQHF.

The CDR3: CASSYPSGQIYEQYF. The CDR3, as DNA: TGTGCCAGCAGTTACCCATCGGGACAGATCTACGAGCAGTACTTC. The V call is TRBV6-5, the J call TRBJ2-7; 7 bases align to TRBD1. The trim removed 2 bases at V and 3 bases at J, leaving 7 bases unmatched. Germline assignment: CDR1 MNHEY and CDR2 SVGAGI. This CDR3 is 15 amino acids long.

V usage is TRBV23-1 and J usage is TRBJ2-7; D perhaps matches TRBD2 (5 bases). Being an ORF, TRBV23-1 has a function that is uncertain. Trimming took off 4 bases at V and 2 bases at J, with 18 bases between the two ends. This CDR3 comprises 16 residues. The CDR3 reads CASSRPGLLIPYEQYF. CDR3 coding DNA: TGCGCCAGCAGTCGGCCTGGACTCCTGATCCCCTACGAGCAGTACTTC.